The next 8 T cell receptor beta chains were all read from a single sample in a study of cytomegalovirus exposure and HLA in healthy donors. Vbeta (60) and Jbeta (13) primers were used in the PCR. Profiled with immunoSEQ multiplex PCR; TCRdb holds only in-frame clones, not every one. The sample includes 110,000 or so clones, 74% of them seen just once. The sample comprised PBMCs. The receptor set was obtained from a woman in her thirties or forties in good health and CMV-seropositive.

J is TRBJ2-7 and V is TRBV7-2, with 12 bases identical to TRBD2. V lost 5 bases to trimming and J lost 7 bases; unmatched junction nucleotides: 12. Germline V gene lookup returns CDR1 SGHTA and CDR2 FQGNSA. This CDR3 has 16 residues. The CDR3 bases are TGTGCCAGCAGCGGAGGGACTAGCGGGCCGTTTGGAGAGCAGTACTTC. Translating it yields CASSGGTSGPFGEQYF.

This clone was counted a few times. The chain has TRBV7-9 and TRBJ1-2, with a weak D call TRBD1 (6 bases). The V gene's germline CDR1 is SEHNR and CDR2 FQNEAQ (reference sequence). V was shortened by 4 bases and J by 8 bases, with 8 bases between the two germline ends. This CDR3 is built from 11 residues. This chain's CDR3 is CASSWTEGYTF. CDR3 nucleotides: TGTGCCAGCAGCTGGACAGAAGGCTACACCTTC.

This clone was seen only a few times. The gene calls are TRBV30 and TRBJ1-6; D perhaps matches TRBD1 (5 bases). The germline V gene has CDR1 GTSNPN and CDR2 SVGIG (reference sequence). The V end was cut by 7 bases, the J end by 0 bases, with 13 bases between. The CDR3 is 15 amino acids. CDR3 nucleotide sequence: TGTGCCTCCAGGGCGGGGAGCTCCTATAATTCACCCCTCCACTTT. It yields the protein CASRAGSSYNSPLHF.

The chain has TRBV2 and TRBJ2-4, with 16 positions matching TRBD2. V shed 3 bases, J shed 2 bases, and the junction held 13 bases outside the gene matches. This CDR3 contains 21 residues. From germline, CDR1 is SNHLY and CDR2 FYNNEI. CDR3 nucleotide sequence: TGTGCCAGCAGTGAGAGAGGGACTAGCGGGAGGGCGAGATCTACCAAAAACATTCAGTACTTC. Translating gives CASSERGTSGRARSTKNIQYF.

CDR3 coding DNA: TGTGCCAGCAGTGAACTAGCGGGGGGAACCGGGGAGCTGTTTTTT. Translated, it gives CASSELAGGTGELFF. The chain has TRBV2 and TRBJ2-2, with 11 positions matching TRBD2. J gave up 5 bases and V 2 bases, and 1 base lay outside the gene matches. The CDR3 contains 15 residues. Germline values: CDR1 SNHLY, CDR2 FYNNEI.

DNA of the CDR3: TGTGCCAGCAGCCCAACCCCTAGCGGGGTCTACGAGCAGTACTTC. Amino acids: CASSPTPSGVYEQYF. This chain connects TRBV7-3 to TRBJ2-7; 9 bases map to TRBD2. V lost 5 bases and J lost 3; bases outside the gene matches: 8. The CDR3 sequence is 15 residues long. Germline V CDR1 and CDR2: SGHTA, FQGTGA.

This clone came up once. The chain combines TRBV2 with TRBJ2-7; D uncertain. Germline V lookup: CDR1 SNHLY, CDR2 FYNNEI. Trimming cost V 6 bases and J 6 bases, with 9 bases left between them. The CDR3 is 11 amino acids. The CDR3 region has the DNA TGTGCCAGCAGCAATCTAGGCGAGCAGTACTTC. Its translation: CASSNLGEQYF.

This clone has a handful of counts. The rearrangement links TRBV5-1 to TRBJ2-1, with D possibly TRBD1 on 5 matching bases. Germline values: CDR1 SGHRS, CDR2 YFSETQ. Deletions cut 4 bases from V and 7 bases from J, with 15 bases between. The length of the CDR3 is 14 residues. In DNA, the CDR3 is TGCGCCAGCAGCCCTGACATATCAGGGAATGAGCAGTTCTTC. Its protein is CASSPDISGNEQFF.